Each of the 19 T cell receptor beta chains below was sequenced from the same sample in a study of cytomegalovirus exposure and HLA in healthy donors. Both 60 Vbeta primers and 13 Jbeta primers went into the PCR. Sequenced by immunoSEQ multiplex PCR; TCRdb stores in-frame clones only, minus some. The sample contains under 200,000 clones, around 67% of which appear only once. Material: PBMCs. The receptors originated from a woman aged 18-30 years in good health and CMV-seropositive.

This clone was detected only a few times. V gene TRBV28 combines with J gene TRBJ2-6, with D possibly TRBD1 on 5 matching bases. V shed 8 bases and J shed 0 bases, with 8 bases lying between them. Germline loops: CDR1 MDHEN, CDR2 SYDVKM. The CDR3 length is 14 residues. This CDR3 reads CASLRDSGANVLTF. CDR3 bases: TGTGCCAGCCTCAGGGACTCTGGGGCCAACGTCCTGACTTTC. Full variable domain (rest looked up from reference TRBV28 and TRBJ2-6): DVKVTQSSRYLVKRTGEKVFLECVQDMDHENMFWYRQDPGLGLRLIYFSYDVKMKEKGDIPEGYSVSREKKERFSLILESASTNQTSMYLCASLRDSGANVLTFGAGSRLTVL.

Here the CDR3 DNA reads TGTGCCTGGACTCGGTCTAATGAAAAACTGTTTTTT. It encodes CAWTRSNEKLFF. The J gene is TRBJ1-4, the V gene TRBV30, with D hard to call. CDR3 length: 12 amino acids. The germline V gene has CDR1 GTSNPN and CDR2 SVGIG (reference sequence). Trimming stripped 4 bases from V and 3 bases from J, with 6 bases between.

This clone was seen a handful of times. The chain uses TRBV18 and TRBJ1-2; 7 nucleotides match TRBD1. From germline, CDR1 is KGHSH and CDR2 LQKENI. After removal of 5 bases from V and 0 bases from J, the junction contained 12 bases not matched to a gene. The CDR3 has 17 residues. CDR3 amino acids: CASSGTAHEPTNYGYTF. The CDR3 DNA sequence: TGTGCCAGCTCAGGGACAGCCCATGAACCAACTAACTATGGCTACACCTTC. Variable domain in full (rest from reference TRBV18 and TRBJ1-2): NAGVMQNPRHLVRRRGQEARLRCSPMKGHSHVYWYRQLPEEGLKFMVYLQKENIIDESGMPKERFSAEFPKEGPSILRIQQVVRGDSAAYFCASSGTAHEPTNYGYTFGSGTRLTVV.

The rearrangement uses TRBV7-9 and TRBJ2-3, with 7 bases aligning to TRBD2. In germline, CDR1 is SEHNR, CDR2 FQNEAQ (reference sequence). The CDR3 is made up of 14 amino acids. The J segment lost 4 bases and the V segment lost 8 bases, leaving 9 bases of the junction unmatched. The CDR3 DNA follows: TGTGCCAGCCGCGGGAGAAGGGGCCCAGATACGCAGTATTTT. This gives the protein CASRGRRGPDTQYF.

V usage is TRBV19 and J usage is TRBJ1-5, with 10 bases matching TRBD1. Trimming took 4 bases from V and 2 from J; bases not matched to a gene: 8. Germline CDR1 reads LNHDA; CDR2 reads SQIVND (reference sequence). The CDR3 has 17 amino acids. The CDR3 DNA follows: TGTGCCAGTAGTACCCGAGGGACAGGGGAAGGCAATCAGCCCCAGCATTTT. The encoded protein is CASSTRGTGEGNQPQHF.

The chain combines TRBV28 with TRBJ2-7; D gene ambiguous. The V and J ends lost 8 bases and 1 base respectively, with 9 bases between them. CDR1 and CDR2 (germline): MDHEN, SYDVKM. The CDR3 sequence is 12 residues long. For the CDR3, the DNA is TGTGCCAGCTTAGACTGGTCCTACGAGCAGTACTTC. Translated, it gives CASLDWSYEQYF.

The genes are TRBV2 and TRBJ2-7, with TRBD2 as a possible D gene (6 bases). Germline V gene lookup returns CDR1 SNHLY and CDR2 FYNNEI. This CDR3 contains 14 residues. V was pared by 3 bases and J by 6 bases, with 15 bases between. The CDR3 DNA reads TGTGCCAGCAGTGACGATACGGGGGTAGGCGAGCAGTACTTC. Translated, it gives CASSDDTGVGEQYF.

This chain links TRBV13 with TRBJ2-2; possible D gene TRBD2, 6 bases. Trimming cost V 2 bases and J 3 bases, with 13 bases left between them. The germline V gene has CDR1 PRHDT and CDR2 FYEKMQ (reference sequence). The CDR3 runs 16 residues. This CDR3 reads CASSLSLSSDTGELFF. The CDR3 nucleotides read TGTGCCAGCAGCTTAAGCTTGTCTAGCGACACCGGGGAGCTGTTTTTT.

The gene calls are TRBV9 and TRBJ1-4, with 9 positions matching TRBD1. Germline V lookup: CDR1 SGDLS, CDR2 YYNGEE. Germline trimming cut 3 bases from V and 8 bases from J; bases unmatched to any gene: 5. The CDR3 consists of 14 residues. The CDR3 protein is CASSATGGVEKLFF. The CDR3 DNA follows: TGTGCCAGCAGCGCCACAGGGGGCGTCGAAAAACTGTTTTTT.

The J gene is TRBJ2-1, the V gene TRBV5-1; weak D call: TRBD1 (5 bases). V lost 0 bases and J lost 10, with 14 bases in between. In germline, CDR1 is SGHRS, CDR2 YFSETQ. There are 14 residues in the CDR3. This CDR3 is CASSLEGRVGEQFF. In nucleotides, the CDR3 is TGCGCCAGCAGCTTGGAGGGCAGGGTCGGGGAGCAGTTCTTC.

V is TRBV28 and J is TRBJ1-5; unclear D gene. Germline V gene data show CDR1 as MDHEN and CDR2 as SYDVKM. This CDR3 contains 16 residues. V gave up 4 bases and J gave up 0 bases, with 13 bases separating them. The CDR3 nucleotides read TGTGCCAGCAGTTCCCCGCGGGTTTATAGCAATCAGCCCCAGCATTTT. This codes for CASSSPRVYSNQPQHF. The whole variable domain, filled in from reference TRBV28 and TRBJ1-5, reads DVKVTQSSRYLVKRTGEKVFLECVQDMDHENMFWYRQDPGLGLRLIYFSYDVKMKEKGDIPEGYSVSREKKERFSLILESASTNQTSMYLCASSSPRVYSNQPQHFGDGTRLSIL.

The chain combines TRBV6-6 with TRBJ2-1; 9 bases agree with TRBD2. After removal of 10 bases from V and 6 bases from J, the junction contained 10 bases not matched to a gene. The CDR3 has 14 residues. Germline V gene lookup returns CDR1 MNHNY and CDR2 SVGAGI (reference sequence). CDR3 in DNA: TGTGCCACCTGGGAGCGGGAGGAAGCCAATGAGCAGTTCTTC. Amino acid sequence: CATWEREEANEQFF.

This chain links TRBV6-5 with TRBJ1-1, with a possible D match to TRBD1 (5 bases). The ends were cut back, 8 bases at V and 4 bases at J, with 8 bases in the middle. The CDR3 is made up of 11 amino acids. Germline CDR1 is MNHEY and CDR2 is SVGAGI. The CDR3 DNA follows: TGTGCCAGCGGGGGGGGCACTGAAGCTTTCTTT. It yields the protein CASGGGTEAFF.

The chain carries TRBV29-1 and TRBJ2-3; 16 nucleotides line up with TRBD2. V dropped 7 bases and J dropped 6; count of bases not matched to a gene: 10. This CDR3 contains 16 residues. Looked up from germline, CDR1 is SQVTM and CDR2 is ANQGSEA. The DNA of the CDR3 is TGCAGCGCCCGAGGGGGACTAGCGGGGGGGCCCGATACGCAGTATTTT. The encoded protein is CSARGGLAGGPDTQYF.

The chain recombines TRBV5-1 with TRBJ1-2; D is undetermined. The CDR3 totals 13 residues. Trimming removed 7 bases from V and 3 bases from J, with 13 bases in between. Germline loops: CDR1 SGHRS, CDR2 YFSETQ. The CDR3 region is CASATGIHYGYTF. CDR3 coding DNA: TGCGCCAGCGCCACGGGGATACACTATGGCTACACCTTC.

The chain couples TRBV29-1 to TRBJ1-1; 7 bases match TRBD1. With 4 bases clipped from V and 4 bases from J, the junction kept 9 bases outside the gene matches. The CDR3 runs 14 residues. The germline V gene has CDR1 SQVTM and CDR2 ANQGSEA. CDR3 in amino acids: CSVVGQSSITEAFF. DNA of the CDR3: TGCAGCGTTGTGGGACAGTCCTCAATCACTGAAGCTTTCTTT.

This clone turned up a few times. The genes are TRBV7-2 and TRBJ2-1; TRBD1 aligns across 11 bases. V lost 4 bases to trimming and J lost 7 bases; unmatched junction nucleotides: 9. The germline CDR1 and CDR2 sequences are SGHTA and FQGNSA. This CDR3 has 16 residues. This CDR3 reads CASSWTRTGGINEQFF. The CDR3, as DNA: TGTGCCAGCAGCTGGACCCGGACAGGGGGCATTAATGAGCAGTTCTTC.

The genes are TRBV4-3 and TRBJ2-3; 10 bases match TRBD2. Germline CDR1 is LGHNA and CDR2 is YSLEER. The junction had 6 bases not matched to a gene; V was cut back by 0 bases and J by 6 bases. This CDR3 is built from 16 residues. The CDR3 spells CASSQDVPSGGDTQYF. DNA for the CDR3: TGCGCCAGCAGCCAAGATGTGCCTAGCGGGGGTGATACGCAGTATTTT.

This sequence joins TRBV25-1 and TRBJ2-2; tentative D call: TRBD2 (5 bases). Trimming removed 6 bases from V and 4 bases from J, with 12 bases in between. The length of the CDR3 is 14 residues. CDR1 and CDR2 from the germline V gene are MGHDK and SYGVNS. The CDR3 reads CASRSLDLTGELFF. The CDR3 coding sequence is TGTGCCAGCAGGTCACTAGATCTCACCGGGGAGCTGTTTTTT.